This T cell receptor beta chain was recovered during a study of T cell responses to AZD1222 COVID-19 vaccine. Findings of the study overall: Among the donors, most were white British and more were female, and clonal diversity was possibly underestimated. Nearly half of the spike-specific TCRs reportedly recognize variant regions that carry no mutations.

This CDR3 comprises 18 residues. Between the trimmed V and J ends, which lost 0 bases and 6 bases, there was a span of 18 bases. Germline CDR1 reads LGHNA; CDR2 reads YSLEER. Of note for this clone: Its target is unknown.

Assay: immunoSEQ multiplex PCR; the TCRdb copy retains only in-frame clones and omits some. The sample holds some 150,000 clones, roughly 90% seen once. This chain joins TRBV4-3 and TRBJ1-6; D is uncertain. This clonotype was obtained from an adult who received the AZD1222 COVID-19 vaccine. The starting material was peripheral blood, obtained 28 days after the second AZD1222 dose. CDR3: CASSQDLAGSIPNSPLHF. CDR3 nucleotides: TGCGCCAGCAGCCAAGATCTTGCAGGTTCCATCCCTAATTCACCCCTCCACTTT.